One sample yielded the 10 T cell receptor beta chains listed below, sequenced in a study of cytomegalovirus exposure and HLA in healthy donors. Some clones are missing from TCRdb's copy, which holds only in-frame ones; the method was immunoSEQ multiplex PCR. The repertoire consists of over 250,000 clones, with 86% occurring once and the leading ten covering 1%. The specimen sequenced was PBMCs. The receptor set was obtained from a woman under 30 in good health and CMV-seronegative.

This clone was detected once. This sequence joins TRBV7-2 and TRBJ2-4; 9 nucleotides align to TRBD1. V dropped 4 bases and J dropped 8; count of bases not matched to a gene: 9. Per the germline V gene, CDR1 is SGHTA and CDR2 is FQGNSA. CDR3 size: 15 residues. The CDR3 DNA sequence: TGTGCCAGCAGCTGGGGGGACAGGGAGTCTGACATTCAGTACTTC. This sequence encodes CASSWGDRESDIQYF.

V gene TRBV6-5 combines with J gene TRBJ2-1; a weak D match, TRBD1 (6 bases). The CDR3 loop spans 14 amino acids. Germline CDR1 is MNHEY and CDR2 is SVGAGI. V dropped 8 bases and J dropped 0 bases, with 11 bases sitting between them. The CDR3: CASCQGSSYNEQFF. The CDR3 DNA is TGTGCCAGCTGCCAGGGGAGCTCCTACAATGAGCAGTTCTTC.

This chain links TRBV5-6 with TRBJ2-7, with D unclear. Germline CDR1 reads SGHDT; CDR2 reads YYEEEE. Trimming removed 1 base at V and 2 bases at J, with 4 bases between. The CDR3 covers 12 residues. The CDR3 is CASSLITYEQYF. The DNA for the CDR3 is TGTGCCAGCAGCTTGATCACCTACGAGCAGTACTTC.

The CDR3 coding sequence is TGTGCCAGCAGTCGAGGACAGGGGTCCTCTGGGGCCAACGTCCTGACTTTC. Translation gives CASSRGQGSSGANVLTF. The chain carries TRBV27 and TRBJ2-6, with 9 nucleotides matching TRBD1. Losses at the gene ends were 5 bases for V and 0 bases for J; bases not matched to a gene: 5. CDR3 size: 17 residues. The germline CDR1 and CDR2 sequences are MNHEY and SMNVEV (reference sequence).

The V and J genes are TRBV5-1 and TRBJ1-6; D is undetermined. Germline CDR1 and CDR2: SGHRS and YFSETQ. This CDR3 contains 18 residues. V gave up 0 bases and J gave up 8 bases, with 21 bases separating them. The CDR3 nucleotides are TGCGCCAGCAGCTTGGATGAGATCGGGGTTGCGGCATATTCACCCCTCCACTTT. Its protein is CASSLDEIGVAAYSPLHF.

Only one count was recorded for this clone. The V gene is TRBV30, the J gene TRBJ2-1, with 7 bases lining up with TRBD2. Losses at the gene ends were 0 bases for V and 15 bases for J; bases not matched to a gene: 11. Germline V gene sequence: CDR1 GTSNPN, CDR2 SVGIG (reference sequence). CDR3 length: 13 amino acids. The CDR3, as DNA: TGTGCCTGGAGTGTATCCAGCGGGGATCTTACGTTCTTC. Protein product: CAWSVSSGDLTFF.

The chain couples TRBV7-2 to TRBJ2-7, with TRBD1 identical over 7 bases. CDR1 and CDR2 (germline): SGHTA, FQGNSA. This CDR3 comprises 15 residues. Trimming cost V 1 base and J 2 bases; bases outside gene matches: 5. CDR3 DNA sequence: TGTGCCAGCAGCTTAGTTCCGGGACAGACCTACGAGCAGTACTTC. This encodes CASSLVPGQTYEQYF.

V is TRBV19 and J is TRBJ2-3, with 12 bases matching TRBD2. The CDR3 contains 14 residues. The germline CDR1 and CDR2 sequences are LNHDA and SQIVND (reference sequence). Trimming took 10 bases from V and 2 from J; bases not matched to a gene: 4. The CDR3 DNA follows: TGTGCCACCCGGACTAGCGGGACCACAGATACGCAGTATTTT. The encoded protein is CATRTSGTTDTQYF.

The genes are TRBV5-1 and TRBJ2-7; maybe TRBD2 (5 bases). Trimming removed 0 bases from V and 2 bases from J, with 9 bases in between. Per the germline V gene, CDR1 is SGHRS and CDR2 is YFSETQ. The CDR3 has 14 residues. The CDR3 spells CASSLERVPYEQYF. In DNA, the CDR3 is TGCGCCAGCAGCTTGGAGAGGGTTCCCTACGAGCAGTACTTC.

The J gene is TRBJ2-3, the V gene TRBV7-9; 12 nucleotides line up with TRBD2. The junction had 3 bases not matched to a gene; V was cut back by 4 bases and J by 1 base. The CDR3 is 16 residues long. Germline V gene lookup returns CDR1 SEHNR and CDR2 FQNEAQ (reference sequence). The CDR3 DNA is TGTGCCAGCAGCTACACTAGCGGGAGGCGCACAGATACGCAGTATTTT. Its protein is CASSYTSGRRTDTQYF.